This passage covers 15 T cell receptor beta chains from one sample sequenced in a study of T-cell reconstitution after alpha-beta-depleted transplantation in children. Unique molecular identifiers were built into the TCRbeta library. TCRdb called the PCR reads again in MiXCR, with one record for every CDR3 protein. The sample carries about 640,000 distinct CDR3 sequences, 10% to 15% recorded once. The sample here was PBMCs, mostly from graft donor cells, taken 360 days after TCRalphabeta/CD19-depleted stem cell transplant. The source is a male patient younger than 18 who had a stem cell transplant for acute myeloid leukemia, so the T cells may come from the graft donor.

This chain uses TRBV30 with TRBJ1-1, with TRBD1 identical over 11 bases. Looked up from germline, CDR1 is GTSNPN and CDR2 is SVGIG (reference sequence). The trim removed 0 bases at V and 3 bases at J, leaving 9 bases unmatched. The CDR3 contains 17 residues. CDR3 sequence: CAWSVPWTGGADTEAFF. The CDR3 DNA is TGTGCCTGGAGTGTACCTTGGACAGGGGGCGCGGACACTGAAGCTTTCTTT. Supplemented by reference TRBV30 and TRBJ1-1, the full variable domain reads SQTIHQWPATLVQPVGSPLSLECTVEGTSNPNLYWYRQAAGRGLQLLFYSVGIGQISSEVPQNLSASRPQDRQFILSSKKLLLSDSGFYLCAWSVPWTGGADTEAFFGQGTRLTVV.

As for this clonotype: The germline gene is not matched at one end of the junction; a read error may be the cause. The chain joins TRBV28 to TRBJ2-7, with 9 bases identical to TRBD1. The CDR3 has 16 amino acids. Germline CDR1 MDHEN, CDR2 SYDVKM. DNA for the CDR3: TGTGCCAGCAGTTTAACCCGACCCACAGGGGGCTACGACCAGTACTTC. Protein sequence: CASSLTRPTGGYDQYF. The whole variable domain, filled in from reference TRBV28 and TRBJ2-7, reads DVKVTQSSRYLVKRTGEKVFLECVQDMDHENMFWYRQDPGLGLRLIYFSYDVKMKEKGDIPEGYSVSREKKERFSLILESASTNQTSMYLCASSLTRPTGGYDQYFGPGTRLTVT.

This clonotype was counted ten times or more. The genes are TRBV6-2 or TRBV6-3 and TRBJ2-7; D remains ambiguous. CDR1 and CDR2 from the germline V gene are MNHEY and SVGEGT. The CDR3 runs 13 residues. V dropped 2 bases and J dropped 3 bases, with 8 bases sitting between them. CDR3 nucleotide sequence: TGTGCCAGCAGTTACACGAGTCACTACGAGCAGTACTTC. Protein: CASSYTSHYEQYF.

CDR3 DNA: TGTGCCAGTCCTTCCCCGACCGTCACAGATACGCAGTATTTT. Translation gives CASPSPTVTDTQYF. The rearrangement links TRBV18 to TRBJ2-3; D gene ambiguous. The germline CDR1 and CDR2 sequences are KGHSH and LQKENI. The CDR3 consists of 14 residues. V lost 9 bases to trimming and J lost 2 bases, with 15 bases between them.

This clonotype was seen a handful of times. The CDR3 nucleotides read TGCAGCGTTGCGGACGGCACTGAAGCTTTCTTT. This sequence encodes CSVADGTEAFF. The chain couples TRBV29-1 to TRBJ1-1; D not certain. Germline CDR1 and CDR2: SQVTM and ANQGSEA. The CDR3 length is 11 residues. Trimming shortened V by 4 bases and J by 4 bases, and 7 bases separated the two germline ends.

About this clonotype itself: At one boundary the junction diverges from the germline segment, which might be a read error. The chain combines TRBV23-1 with TRBJ2-4; TRBD1 might be the D (6 bases). TRBV23-1 is labeled an ORF, and its function is uncertain. This CDR3 is built from 14 residues. The CDR3 coding sequence is TGCGCCAGCAAAGTTAGGGGGTCGCGAAACATTCAGAACTTC. Translating it yields CASKVRGSRNIQNF.

A few counts support this clonotype. The chain recombines TRBV19 with TRBJ2-1; D remains unclear. From germline, CDR1 is LNHDA and CDR2 SQIVND (reference sequence). This CDR3 is 16 amino acids long. The V end was cut by 3 bases, the J end by 0 bases, with 12 bases between. The CDR3 here is CASSIQRLASYNEQFF. As DNA, the CDR3 is TGTGCCAGTAGTATTCAAAGACTTGCCTCCTACAATGAGCAGTTCTTC.

This clonotype has more than one count but fewer than ten. This chain uses TRBV6-2 or TRBV6-3 with TRBJ1-4; D not certain. Germline-derived CDR1 and CDR2 are MNHEY and SVGEGT. CDR3 size: 15 residues. The germline V and J ends were trimmed by 4 bases and 2 bases, with 11 bases remaining between them. The CDR3 here is CASSSSKDTNEKLFF. CDR3 nucleotide sequence: TGTGCCAGCAGTTCCTCGAAAGATACTAATGAAAAACTGTTTTTT.

This clonotype was recorded at least ten times. The chain combines TRBV29-1 with TRBJ1-1; D is ambiguous. Germline V gives CDR1 SQVTM, CDR2 ANQGSEA. This CDR3 has 13 residues. Trimming removed 6 bases at V and 1 base at J, with 12 bases between. CDR3: CSVSSGPNTEAFF. CDR3 DNA: TGCAGCGTCTCGAGTGGGCCGAACACTGAAGCTTTCTTT.

This chain uses TRBV7-2 with TRBJ2-3; TRBD2 aligns across 11 bases. This CDR3 is built from 20 residues. V lost 7 bases, J lost 6 bases, and 24 bases stayed unmatched. Germline CDR1 and CDR2: SGHTA and FQGNSA. In DNA form, the CDR3 reads TGTGCCAGCATCCTAGGGCGAGGGTTGGCTAGCGGGAGGATTCAGGATACGCAGTATTTT. Translated, it gives CASILGRGLASGRIQDTQYF.

This clonotype was detected only a few times. V is TRBV10-3 and J is TRBJ2-7; D perhaps matches TRBD1 (6 bases). Trimming removed 4 bases from V and 4 bases from J, with 20 bases in between. Germline V lookup: CDR1 ENHRY, CDR2 SYGVKD. This CDR3 is 16 amino acids long. The CDR3 nucleotides are TGTGCCATCAGTGTGGAGTCTAGCAGGGGACCTTACGAGCAGTACTTC. It translates to CAISVESSRGPYEQYF.

The V call is TRBV5-6, the J call TRBJ2-1; D unresolved. This CDR3 has 12 amino acids. With 2 bases removed from V and 10 bases from J, the gap between germline ends came to 10 bases. The germline V gene has CDR1 SGHDT and CDR2 YYEEEE. CDR3 coding DNA: TGTGCCAGCAGCTTCCAGCAGTACGAGCAGTTCTTC. Its protein is CASSFQQYEQFF.

This clonotype was seen a few times. The chain couples TRBV11-2 to TRBJ2-1; tentative D call: TRBD2 (6 bases). This CDR3 contains 17 residues. The V end was cut by 4 bases, the J end by 7 bases, with 23 bases between. Per the germline V gene, CDR1 is SGHAT and CDR2 is FQNNGV. Written as DNA, the CDR3 is TGTGCCAGCAGCTCGACAAAACGGGGACTGCTGAAAAATGAGCAGTTCTTC. It translates to CASSSTKRGLLKNEQFF.

This clonotype was detected a few times. At one boundary the junction diverges from the germline segment, which might be a read error. This rearrangement joins TRBV7-7 to TRBJ2-7; D possibly corresponds to TRBD1 (6 bases). Germline CDR1 SSHAT, CDR2 FNYEAQ (reference sequence). The CDR3 is made up of 14 amino acids. In nucleotides, the CDR3 is TGTGCTAGCAGCTCTCACAGGGACGGCGGCGAGCAGTACTTC. Amino acids: CASSSHRDGGEQYF.

This clonotype turned up a few times. The chain is built from TRBV3-1 and TRBJ2-1; 14 nucleotides agree with TRBD2. The CDR3 runs 24 residues. J gave up 3 bases and V 4 bases, and 26 bases lay outside the gene matches. Germline V gives CDR1 LGHDT, CDR2 YNNKEL (reference sequence). The CDR3 region is CASSPQLGGLPGLAGVSLYNEQFF. As DNA, the CDR3 is TGTGCCAGCAGCCCACAATTGGGGGGGCTCCCGGGACTAGCGGGAGTCTCGCTCTACAATGAGCAGTTCTTC.